This TCR beta chain originates from a study of blood T cell repertoires in COVID-19. TCRdb keeps only in-frame clones here, not all; method: immunoSEQ multiplex PCR. This table holds nearly 50,000 clones, around 87% found once. Germline V gives CDR1 SGHKS, CDR2 YYEKEE (reference sequence). There are 17 residues in the CDR3. V gave up 7 bases and J gave up 9 bases, with 31 bases separating them. This receptor was taken from a woman aged 80 or older with COVID-19, enrolled during active disease. The chain combines TRBV5-5 with TRBJ1-1; maybe TRBD1 (5 bases). The sequencing sample was made of peripheral blood. Written as DNA, the CDR3 is TGTGCCAGCGAGCGTGGGGGACTTACCGCCCCTGTAAGAAAAGCTTTCTTT. Translated, it gives CASERGGLTAPVRKAFF.